The sequence of this TCR beta chain was determined in a study of blood T cell repertoires in COVID-19. Clones were sequenced by immunoSEQ multiplex PCR, and TCRdb holds only the in-frame ones, with some missing. The table shows 350,000 to 400,000 clones, with approximately 89% occurring only once. Germline CDR1 and CDR2: MNHEY and SMNVEV (reference sequence). V lost 6 bases, J lost 3 bases, and 14 bases lay in between. CDR3 length: 15 residues. The chain links TRBV27 to TRBJ2-2; tentative D call: TRBD1 (6 bases). This TCR came from a woman aged 40-49 years who had been exposed to COVID-19. Specimen: PBMCs or T cells enriched from blood (not recorded which). CDR3: CASRESGADTGELFF. The CDR3 DNA reads as TGTGCCAGCAGGGAGTCAGGGGCGGACACCGGGGAGCTGTTTTTT.